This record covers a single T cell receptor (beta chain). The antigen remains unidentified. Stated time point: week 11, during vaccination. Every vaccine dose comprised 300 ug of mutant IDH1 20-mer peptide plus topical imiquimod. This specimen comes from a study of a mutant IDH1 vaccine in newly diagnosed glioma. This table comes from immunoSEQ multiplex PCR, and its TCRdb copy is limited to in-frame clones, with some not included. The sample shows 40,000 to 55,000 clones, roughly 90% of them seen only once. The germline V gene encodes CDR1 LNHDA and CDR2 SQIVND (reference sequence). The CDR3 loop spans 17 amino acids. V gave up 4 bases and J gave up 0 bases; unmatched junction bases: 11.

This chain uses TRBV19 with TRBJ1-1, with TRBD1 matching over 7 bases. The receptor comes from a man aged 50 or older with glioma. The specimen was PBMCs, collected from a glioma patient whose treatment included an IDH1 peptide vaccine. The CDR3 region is CASSKQRTGALNTEAFF. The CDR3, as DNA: TGTGCCAGTAGTAAACAACGGACAGGAGCCTTGAACACTGAAGCTTTCTTT.